This TCR beta chain stems from a study of T cell responses to AZD1222 COVID-19 vaccine. Overall study results and limits: White British ancestry dominated among donors, who included more females, and clonal diversity was possibly underestimated. Vaccine-associated CD4 TCRs ranged over spike, dominating at 160-218 and 743-854.

Some clones are missing from TCRdb's copy, which holds only in-frame ones; the method was immunoSEQ multiplex PCR. The table shows about 120,000 clones, with about 89% occurring only once. The CDR3 is made up of 15 amino acids. V was clipped by 0 bases and J by 7 bases; unmatched bases: 6. The germline gives CDR1 MNHNS, CDR2 SASEGT. Turning to this clone: Its antigen is still unknown.

The input for sequencing was peripheral blood, taken on day 0 of MenACWY control vaccination. J is TRBJ1-5 and V is TRBV6-1; the match to TRBD1 covers 7 bases. The TCR was taken from an adult in good health. CDR3 sequence: CASSEAPGGNQPQHF. The CDR3 region has the DNA TGTGCCAGCAGTGAAGCTCCAGGGGGGAACCAGCCCCAGCATTTT.